This TCR beta chain is drawn from a study of CD8+ T cells in alopecia areata. Points from the study as a whole: As there was one nonresponder, how baseline CD8+ expansion relates to response remains uncertain. Persistence of many expanded lesional clones was seen in scalp and blood during tofacitinib.

Following RNA extraction, reverse transcription yielded cDNA that acted as the sequencing template. Generated by immunoSEQ multiplex PCR, the TCRdb table keeps only in-frame clones and is missing some. This sample has some 200,000 clones; 58% occur once, and the top ten carry under 7%. Of note for this clone: Its antigen is as yet unknown.

CDR1 is SGHTA and CDR2 is FQGNSA in the germline V gene. This CDR3 is built from 13 residues. V was cut by 5 bases and J by 9 bases, with 14 bases left in between. The treatment: oral pan-JAK inhibitor, 5-10 mg twice daily. Lesional scalp tissue (obtained by punch biopsy) and peripheral blood were collected from alopecia areata patients. This TCR was recovered from a human donor with alopecia areata. The material was CD4+ T cells sorted from blood, obtained at week 24, from a patient treated with tofacitinib. The J gene is TRBJ2-1, the V gene TRBV7-2; perhaps TRBD2 as D (6 bases). The CDR3 here is CASSQPGTGEQFF. CDR3 bases: TGTGCCAGCAGCCAGCCAGGGACTGGTGAGCAGTTCTTC.